The 3 T cell receptor beta chains in this list originate from one sample, sequenced in a study of shared clonotypes between healthy human individuals. Clones were sequenced by immunoSEQ multiplex PCR, and TCRdb holds only the in-frame ones, with some missing. The sample has about half a million clones; roughly 80% are singletons. The sequencing input was PBMCs. These TCRs come from a woman aged 35 to 49 in good health. Some clones in this sample may be carry-over from other donors' samples.

The chain employs TRBV15 and TRBJ2-6; 10 bases are shared with TRBD1. With V trimmed by 5 bases and J by 3 bases, 4 bases remained unmatched. Germline-derived CDR1 and CDR2 are LNHNV and YYDKDF (reference sequence). The CDR3 runs 16 residues. The CDR3 coding sequence is TGTGCCACCAGCGGGGACAGGGGAATTGGGGCCAACGTCCTGACTTTC. It encodes CATSGDRGIGANVLTF.

The V call is TRBV19, the J call TRBJ1-5; 10 bases agree with TRBD1. Per germline, CDR1 LNHDA and CDR2 SQIVND (reference sequence). Trimming removed 4 bases from V and 7 bases from J; junction bases left unmatched: 7. There are 15 residues in the CDR3. This CDR3 is CASSNGGQGRQPQHF. CDR3 bases: TGTGCCAGTAGTAATGGGGGACAGGGGAGACAGCCCCAGCATTTT.

The chain carries TRBV5-1 and TRBJ2-1; no reliable D call. From germline, CDR1 is SGHRS and CDR2 YFSETQ. V was cut by 4 bases and J by 3 bases, with 14 bases left in between. This CDR3 is built from 15 residues. The chain's CDR3 is CASSPDLKGYNEQFF. Written as DNA, the CDR3 is TGCGCCAGCAGCCCCGACTTAAAGGGCTACAATGAGCAGTTCTTC.